The 21 T cell receptor beta chains in this list originate from one sample, sequenced in a study of metastatic and nonmetastatic thyroid tumors. Using MiXCR, TCRdb reanalyzed the PCR reads. The repertoire holds approximately 90,000 clones, roughly 13% seen once, with 11% in the top ten. Each patient came to thyroid surgery without any prior treatment (of any kind). The source material was blood. The source is a female donor with papillary thyroid cancer or a benign thyroid nodule (not recorded which). Some clones in this sample may be carry-over from other donors' samples.

CDR3 DNA: TGTGCCAGTAGTATAGGACGTGGGCAGCGCGCTTTGCCCCAGCATTTT. It is translated as CASSIGRGQRALPQHF. The chain couples TRBV19 to TRBJ1-5; no reliable D call. The V end lost 1 base, the J end lost 9 bases, and 19 bases lay between the germline ends. The CDR3 contains 16 residues. The germline CDR1 and CDR2 sequences are LNHDA and SQIVND (reference sequence).

This clone was seen repeatedly, ten times or more. The rearrangement links TRBV10-3 to TRBJ1-3; TRBD1 agrees at 8 bases. Germline trimming cut 2 bases from V and 4 bases from J; bases unmatched to any gene: 4. Per the germline V gene, CDR1 is ENHRY and CDR2 is SYGVKD. This CDR3 region has 15 residues. This CDR3 is CAISEQGARGNTIYF. The CDR3 DNA follows: TGTGCCATCAGTGAGCAGGGGGCGAGGGGAAACACCATATATTTT.

This clone was observed many times. Sequence at one end of the junction differs from germline and may be a read error. The chain carries TRBV7-7 and TRBJ2-5; TRBD1 might be the D (6 bases). The CDR3 has 15 residues. Germline-derived CDR1 and CDR2 are SSHAT and FNYEAQ (reference sequence). CDR3 protein: CASSLGGTNQETQYF. CDR3 nucleotide sequence: TGTGCTAGCAGCTTAGGGGGTACTAACCAAGAGACCCAGTACTTC.

This clone was seen repeatedly, ten times or more. The chain combines TRBV4-3 with TRBJ2-7; 8 bases agree with TRBD1. V lost 4 bases, J lost 2 bases, and 1 base stayed unmatched. Germline V gene data show CDR1 as LGHNA and CDR2 as YSLEER. CDR3 length: 13 residues. The CDR3: CASSRGQAYEQYF. As DNA, the CDR3 is TGCGCCAGCAGCCGGGGACAGGCCTACGAGCAGTACTTC.

This clone was observed a handful of times. One end of the junction does not line up with germline, which may come from a read error. Other nucleotide sequences in the sample specify the same CDR3. This CDR3 is CATAGGQADQPQHF. The CDR3 coding sequence is TGTGCCACAGCAGGGGGACAGGCAGATCAGCCACAGCATTTT. The chain links TRBV2 to TRBJ1-5; 8 bases match TRBD1. CDR3 size: 14 residues. CDR1 SNHLY and CDR2 FYNNEI come from the germline V gene.

This clone was detected many times. This chain uses TRBV20-1 with TRBJ2-1; TRBD2 matches at 11 bases. With 5 bases clipped from V and 4 bases from J, the junction kept 10 bases outside the gene matches. Germline V gene lookup returns CDR1 DFQATT and CDR2 SNEGSKA (reference sequence). CDR3 length: 16 amino acids. The CDR3 sequence: CSAAQSGTSGYNEQFF. The CDR3 bases are TGCAGTGCTGCCCAATCCGGGACTAGCGGATACAATGAGCAGTTCTTC.

The sample holds a few counts of this clone. V and J are TRBV3-1 and TRBJ2-2, with 8 positions matching TRBD2. Germline V gives CDR1 LGHDT, CDR2 YNNKEL (reference sequence). J lost 7 bases, V lost 4 bases, and 8 bases had no gene match. The CDR3 runs 15 residues. This CDR3 reads CASSPAAGAGGELFF. CDR3 DNA sequence: TGTGCCAGCAGCCCAGCAGCGGGAGCGGGCGGGGAGCTGTTTTTT.

In this sample, this clone turned up many times. The chain's CDR3 is CASSADSLYNQPQHF. DNA of the CDR3: TGTGCCAGTAGTGCCGACAGCCTCTACAATCAGCCCCAGCATTTT. The chain carries TRBV19 and TRBJ1-5, with D maybe TRBD1 (5 bases). With 5 bases removed from V and 3 bases from J, the gap between germline ends came to 14 bases. The germline V gene encodes CDR1 LNHDA and CDR2 SQIVND (reference sequence). The CDR3 contains 15 residues.

This clone was seen many times. The chain couples TRBV18 to TRBJ2-7; D is unresolved. The V and J ends lost 0 bases and 0 bases respectively, with 9 bases between them. The CDR3 consists of 15 residues. CDR1 is KGHSH, CDR2 LQKENI, per germline. The chain's CDR3 is CASSPPLRTSYEQYF. Here the CDR3 DNA reads TGTGCCAGCTCACCACCCTTGAGGACCTCCTACGAGCAGTACTTC.

The chain recombines TRBV30 with TRBJ1-2; 7 bases align to TRBD1. The CDR3 totals 13 residues. Germline CDR1 is GTSNPN and CDR2 is SVGIG (reference sequence). After removal of 2 bases from V and 9 bases from J, the junction contained 9 bases not matched to a gene. CDR3: CAWSPGTVNCYTF. CDR3 nucleotides: TGTGCCTGGAGTCCGGGGACAGTCAATTGCTACACCTTC. The complete variable domain, with remaining parts taken from reference TRBV30 and TRBJ1-2, reads SQTIHQWPATLVQPVGSPLSLECTVEGTSNPNLYWYRQAAGRGLQLLFYSVGIGQISSEVPQNLSASRPQDRQFILSSKKLLLSDSGFYLCAWSPGTVNCYTFGSGTRLTVV.

The sample holds many counts of this clone. The chain recombines TRBV20-1 with TRBJ2-5; D possibly corresponds to TRBD1 (5 bases). This CDR3 has 12 amino acids. The V end was cut by 3 bases, the J end by 5 bases, with 10 bases between. Germline CDR1 is DFQATT and CDR2 is SNEGSKA (reference sequence). The CDR3 loop reads CSASQQGETQYF. The DNA of the CDR3 is TGCAGTGCTAGTCAGCAGGGCGAGACCCAGTACTTC.

This clone was recorded many times. The V gene is TRBV18, the J gene TRBJ2-3, with D possibly being TRBD1 (5 bases). Germline CDR1 KGHSH, CDR2 LQKENI. Trimming removed 2 bases at V and 2 bases at J, with 11 bases between. CDR3 length: 15 residues. The CDR3 nucleotides are TGTGCCAGCTCACCAAGTAGCAGGGACACAGATACGCAGTATTTT. Amino acid sequence: CASSPSSRDTDTQYF.

This clone was recorded many times. V and J are TRBV4-1 and TRBJ2-1; D gene unclear. Germline assignment: CDR1 MGHRA and CDR2 YSYEKL. The CDR3 extends over 16 amino acids. Trimming cost V 5 bases and J 4 bases, with 18 bases left between them. DNA for the CDR3: TGCGCCAGCAGCAGACAAGGGTCCGGGTCATACAATGAGCAGTTCTTC. Its translation: CASSRQGSGSYNEQFF.

This clone was counted at least ten times. This chain uses TRBV7-9 with TRBJ1-2, with TRBD1 as a possible D gene (6 bases). Germline V CDR1 and CDR2: SEHNR, FQNEAQ (reference sequence). The CDR3 is 19 amino acids. Trimming took off 1 base at V and 5 bases at J, with 26 bases between the two ends. The CDR3 DNA follows: TGTGCCAGCAGCTTAGAAGACATTAGTACAGACAGGTTCGTATATGGCTACACCTTC. This codes for CASSLEDISTDRFVYGYTF.

In its sample, this clone was seen many times. Other nucleotide sequences from this sample produce the same CDR3. V is TRBV11-2 and J is TRBJ2-3, with 9 bases fitting TRBD2. Germline-derived CDR1 and CDR2 are SGHAT and FQNNGV. After removal of 7 bases from V and 6 bases from J, the junction contained 20 bases not matched to a gene. The CDR3 contains 18 residues. The CDR3 coding sequence is TGTGCCAGCACCCCCCGGCCACCCGGCGGGAGGGCCACGGATACGCAGTATTTT. This sequence encodes CASTPRPPGGRATDTQYF.

In this sample, this clone turned up many times. V usage is TRBV30 and J usage is TRBJ2-4; D might be TRBD2 (5 bases). V dropped 3 bases and J dropped 7 bases, with 10 bases sitting between them. Germline lookup yields CDR1 GTSNPN and CDR2 SVGIG (reference sequence). The CDR3 consists of 12 residues. As DNA, the CDR3 is TGTGCCTGGAGCGCTCGAGGGAACATTCAGTACTTC. Its translation is CAWSARGNIQYF.

There are many counts of this clone. The chain joins TRBV30 to TRBJ1-6; no reliable D call. Germline loops: CDR1 GTSNPN, CDR2 SVGIG (reference sequence). The CDR3 runs 14 residues. The ends were cut back, 5 bases at V and 0 bases at J, with 8 bases in the middle. For the CDR3, the DNA is TGTGCCTGGGCCAGTAGCTCCTATAATTCACCCCTCCACTTT. This encodes CAWASSSYNSPLHF.

The chain couples TRBV5-5 to TRBJ2-2, with D possibly TRBD1 on 5 matching bases. V dropped 0 bases and J dropped 5 bases, with 14 bases sitting between them. The CDR3 totals 16 residues. Germline V gives CDR1 SGHKS, CDR2 YYEKEE (reference sequence). CDR3 amino acids: CASSLGGVTNTGELFF. Written as DNA, the CDR3 is TGTGCCAGCAGCTTGGGGGGCGTGACCAATACCGGGGAGCTGTTTTTT.

This clone was seen ten or more times. The chain carries TRBV9 and TRBJ2-2; tentatively, D is TRBD2 (6 bases). This CDR3 region has 16 residues. V gave up 4 bases and J gave up 4 bases, with 17 bases separating them. Germline CDR1 and CDR2: SGDLS and YYNGEE. The CDR3 reads CASSPRTSSGTGELFF. Here the CDR3 DNA reads TGTGCCAGCAGCCCACGCACTAGCTCCGGCACCGGGGAGCTGTTTTTT.

In its sample, this clone was seen many times. The rearrangement uses TRBV6-2 or TRBV6-3 and TRBJ1-5; TRBD1 is a possible D gene (6 bases). The CDR3 covers 14 residues. V lost 6 bases, J lost 1 base, and 10 bases lay in between. Germline V gene lookup returns CDR1 MNHEY and CDR2 SVGEGT. The CDR3 DNA is TGTGCCAGCAGCTCAGGGGTGAGCAATCAGCCCCAGCATTTT. Protein sequence: CASSSGVSNQPQHF.

There are many counts of this clone. V and J are TRBV15 and TRBJ2-2, with 9 bases that match TRBD1. This CDR3 comprises 17 residues. Germline-derived CDR1 and CDR2 are LNHNV and YYDKDF (reference sequence). Unmatched junction bases numbered 7, after V lost 0 bases and J lost 5 bases. The CDR3 here is CATSRDSGQGGTGELFF. The CDR3, as DNA: TGTGCCACCAGCAGAGATTCGGGACAGGGTGGGACCGGGGAGCTGTTTTTT.